The rows below give T cell receptor beta chains drawn from one sample of a study of blood T cell repertoires in COVID-19. Clones were sequenced by immunoSEQ multiplex PCR, and TCRdb holds only the in-frame ones, with some missing. In the table there are some 290,000 clones, around nine tenths of which are singletons. The sequenced sample was PBMCs or T cells enriched from blood (not recorded which). Receptors originate from a woman in her 30s who had recovered from COVID-19. CDR3s include the opening cysteine and the closing phenylalanine or tryptophan. A D gene is named only where the DNA matches it firmly. The size field is filled for only some rows; it gives once, few, many or a size class.

clone_size d_call j_call v_call cdr3_nt cdr3_aa
- TRBD1 TRBJ2-7 TRBV7-9 TGTGCCAGCAGCTCCCCCCGGACAGGGGGTACCCACGAGCAGTACTTC CASSSPRTGGTHEQYF
- - TRBJ2-7 TRBV27 TGTGCCAGCAGTTTATCGGGGGGGGCGTACTACGAGCAGTACTTC CASSLSGGAYYEQYF
- - TRBJ1-1 TRBV5-1 TGCGCCAGCAGTGACGGGACTCCGGTCACTGAAGCTTTCTTT CASSDGTPVTEAFF
- - TRBJ1-2 TRBV10-3 TGTGCCATCAGTGGTGGGACTCGGGTGAGAGGCTACACCTTC CAISGGTRVRGYTF
- - TRBJ2-3 TRBV4-1 TGCGCCAGCAGCCTTCCAGTGAGGGATACGCAGTATTTT CASSLPVRDTQYF
- TRBD2 TRBJ2-3 TRBV28 TGTGCCAGCAGTTGGGGACTAGCGGGAGTTCATGTAGGGTCGGATACGCAGTATTTT CASSWGLAGVHVGSDTQYF
once - TRBJ2-7 TRBV27 TGTGCCAGCAGTTTGCGGGATTCCTACGAGCAGTACTTC CASSLRDSYEQYF
- - TRBJ1-4 TRBV6-6 TGTGCCAGCAGTCCCCTCGGGGGGGCGCCGGCTAATGAAAAACTGTTTTTT CASSPLGGAPANEKLFF
- TRBD1 TRBJ2-1 TRBV5-1 TGCGCCAGCAGCTACGGACAGGGGTCGGGTGAGCAGTTCTTC CASSYGQGSGEQFF
once TRBD1 TRBJ1-1 TRBV18 TGTGCCAGCTCACCCCCAGGACAGGGGATGAACACTGAAGCTTTCTTT CASSPPGQGMNTEAFF
- - TRBJ2-5 TRBV24-1 TGTGCCACCAGTGATGGGAGTCCCAGGGACAAAGAGACCCAGTACTTC CATSDGSPRDKETQYF
- - TRBJ2-3 TRBV3-1/TRBV3-2 TGTGCCAGCAGCCAAGTAGCCGCTAGCACAGATACGCAGTATTTT CASSQVAASTDTQYF
- - TRBJ1-1 TRBV19 TGTGCCAGTAGTATTGCACAACTCAGCAGGGGCACTGAAGCTTTCTTT CASSIAQLSRGTEAFF
- - TRBJ2-1 TRBV18 TGTGCCAGCTCACCACCGGGCGACAATGAGCAGTTCTTC CASSPPGDNEQFF
- - TRBJ1-4 TRBV18 TGTGCCAGCTCACCCGGAGGGAGTGAAAAACTGTTTTTT CASSPGGSEKLFF
- TRBD1 TRBJ1-3 TRBV11-3 TGTGCCAGCAGCCCACAGGGGGCTGGCTCTGGAAACACCATATATTTT CASSPQGAGSGNTIYF
- TRBD1 TRBJ2-5 TRBV6-5 TGTGCCAGCTCCAGGGGGCCGGAGACCCAGTACTTC CASSRGPETQYF
- TRBD1 TRBJ1-3 TRBV30 TGTGCCTGGACCCGACAGGGGGCAAACACCATATATTTT CAWTRQGANTIYF
- - TRBJ2-7 TRBV29-1 TGCAGCGTTCGGAGGCAGACTACCCTCGAGCAGTACTTC CSVRRQTTLEQYF
once TRBD1 TRBJ1-5 TRBV2 TGTGCCAGCAGTGGACAGGGAACGGGTCAGCCCCAGCATTTT CASSGQGTGQPQHF
- - TRBJ1-3 TRBV27 TGTGCCAGCACAGGGGATACCGCCGGAAACACCATATATTTT CASTGDTAGNTIYF
once - TRBJ1-2 TRBV18 TGTGCCAGCTCACCGTTACTGACCGACTATGGCCACACCTTC CASSPLLTDYGHTF
- - TRBJ1-3 TRBV18 TGTGCCAGCTCACCGTCTGACAGCTCTGGAAACACCATATATTTT CASSPSDSSGNTIYF
- TRBD2 TRBJ2-1 TRBV5-1 TGCGCCAGCAGCCCCCCGGGACTAGCGCACAATGAGCAGTTCTTC CASSPPGLAHNEQFF
- TRBD2 TRBJ2-7 TRBV11-2 TGTGCCAGCAGTTCTGTGGGTGGCGGGAGTTCCTACGAGCAGTACTTC CASSSVGGGSSYEQYF
- TRBD1 TRBJ2-7 TRBV6-1 TGTGCCAGCAGTGAAATCCCACGGGGACAGGGAGGGGGCTACGAGCAGTACTTC CASSEIPRGQGGGYEQYF
- TRBD2 TRBJ2-2 TRBV4-2 TGTGCCAGCAGCCAAGAGTTAGCGGGAGGTACCACCGGGGAGCTGTTTTTT CASSQELAGGTTGELFF
- - TRBJ2-1 TRBV28 TGTGCCAGCAGTTTACGTTTGGTTCAGAAGTTCTTC CASSLRLVQKFF
- - TRBJ1-2 TRBV5-1 TGCGCCAGCAGCTATCAGCAGGGAGGGGACCTGAACTATGGCTACACCTTC CASSYQQGGDLNYGYTF
- - TRBJ2-3 TRBV14 TGTGCCAGCAGCCAAGAGTTCGGCACAGATACGCAGTATTTT CASSQEFGTDTQYF
- TRBD2 TRBJ2-7 TRBV27 TGTGCCAGCAGCAAGCGGGAGGGATACGAGCAGTACTTC CASSKREGYEQYF
- TRBD1 TRBJ1-4 TRBV5-4 TGTGCCAGCAGCCCGGGGGACAGGGGGCTTGAAAAACTGTTTTTT CASSPGDRGLEKLFF
- TRBD1 TRBJ2-3 TRBV19 TGTGCCAGCCGGGACAGGGCTATTGTTGATACGCAGTATTTT CASRDRAIVDTQYF
few - TRBJ1-5 TRBV7-3 TGTGCCAGCAGCTTTAGACAGGATCAGCCCCAGCATTTT CASSFRQDQPQHF
- - TRBJ1-3 TRBV18 TGTGCCAGCTCACCGCCGAAGCTCATAAACACCATATATTTT CASSPPKLINTIYF